The 15 T cell receptor beta chains listed next were all sequenced from one sample in a study of cytomegalovirus exposure and HLA in healthy donors. PCR was performed using 60 Vbeta and 13 Jbeta primers. Assay: immunoSEQ multiplex PCR; the TCRdb copy retains only in-frame clones and omits some. The table records approximately 150,000 clones, 66% of them present only once. The sequenced sample was PBMCs. The receptors were sampled from a woman between 55 and 75 years old in good health and CMV-seronegative.

This chain joins TRBV28 and TRBJ2-4; TRBD1 aligns across 7 bases. CDR3 length equals 14 residues. Germline CDR1 MDHEN, CDR2 SYDVKM. V lost 6 bases and J lost 6; bases outside the gene matches: 8. The CDR3 DNA sequence: TGTGCCAGCAGAACCGACAGGGTCGGAAACATTCAGTACTTC. Protein sequence: CASRTDRVGNIQYF.

This clone was picked up a small number of times. This chain links TRBV7-2 with TRBJ2-7; D unclear. The V and J ends lost 5 bases and 2 bases respectively, with 16 bases between them. The CDR3 extends over 15 amino acids. Germline values: CDR1 SGHTA, CDR2 FQGNSA. CDR3 coding DNA: TGTGCCAGCAGCCCCTCCTCTAGTGCAGCCTACGAGCAGTACTTC. Its translation is CASSPSSSAAYEQYF.

This clone was detected a few times. V and J are TRBV7-2 and TRBJ2-7; 8 positions match TRBD2. The CDR3 loop spans 16 amino acids. Germline loops: CDR1 SGHTA, CDR2 FQGNSA. Germline trimming cut 0 bases from V and 6 bases from J; bases unmatched to any gene: 10. CDR3 in DNA: TGTGCCAGCAGCTTAGCCGGGAGCGGGAGTTGGCGCGAGCAGTACTTC. Residues: CASSLAGSGSWREQYF.

This clone was counted only a few times. The genes are TRBV6-6 and TRBJ2-2; 13 nucleotides align to TRBD2. J was trimmed by 4 bases and V by 10 bases; bases with no gene match: 6. The germline gives CDR1 MNHNY, CDR2 SVGAGI (reference sequence). The length of the CDR3 is 15 residues. CDR3 amino acids: CATTGTSGATGELFF. In nucleotides, the CDR3 is TGTGCCACCACCGGGACTAGCGGGGCCACCGGGGAGCTGTTTTTT.

J is TRBJ1-1 and V is TRBV15, with D maybe TRBD1 (5 bases). Germline assignment: CDR1 LNHNV and CDR2 YYDKDF (reference sequence). The CDR3 length is 15 residues. Between the trimmed V and J ends, which lost 0 bases and 3 bases, there was a span of 11 bases. The CDR3 nucleotides read TGTGCCACCAGCAGAGAAGGGGCTGGGGACACTGAAGCTTTCTTT. Translation gives CATSREGAGDTEAFF.

The chain employs TRBV28 and TRBJ1-2; 8 bases map to TRBD1. V lost 4 bases, J lost 2 bases, and 3 bases stayed unmatched. Germline V gene data show CDR1 as MDHEN and CDR2 as SYDVKM. The CDR3 runs 14 residues. CDR3 sequence (DNA): TGTGCCAGCAGTTCTGCAGGGGGCAACTATGGCTACACCTTC. Its protein product is CASSSAGGNYGYTF.

The chain uses TRBV2 and TRBJ1-3; TRBD1 might be the D (6 bases). V gave up 3 bases and J gave up 5 bases, with 14 bases separating them. The V gene's germline CDR1 is SNHLY and CDR2 FYNNEI. The CDR3 runs 15 residues. The CDR3 sequence: CASSDSGGSRNTIYF. DNA for the CDR3: TGTGCCAGCAGTGACTCGGGGGGCTCACGAAACACCATATATTTT.

This clone has only a few counts. The chain recombines TRBV7-9 with TRBJ1-1, with no clear D. CDR3 size: 12 residues. The V end was cut by 1 base, the J end by 8 bases, with 8 bases between. Germline CDR1 SEHNR, CDR2 FQNEAQ (reference sequence). The CDR3 loop is CASSLGAEEAFF. CDR3 nucleotide sequence: TGTGCCAGCAGCTTAGGGGCAGAGGAAGCTTTCTTT.

This clone turned up a few times. The chain links TRBV15 to TRBJ2-1; possibly TRBD2 for D (6 bases). V gave up 3 bases and J gave up 4 bases, with 16 bases separating them. Germline V gives CDR1 LNHNV, CDR2 YYDKDF (reference sequence). The CDR3 consists of 16 residues. The CDR3 loop is CATSSSGDAVYNEQFF. The CDR3 DNA is TGTGCCACCAGCAGTTCGGGGGACGCAGTTTACAATGAGCAGTTCTTC.

The chain recombines TRBV5-4 with TRBJ2-1, with D possibly TRBD1 on 6 matching bases. The CDR3 contains 15 residues. The germline CDR1 and CDR2 sequences are SGHNT and YYREEE (reference sequence). Trimming shortened V by 0 bases and J by 3 bases, and 10 bases separated the two germline ends. DNA for the CDR3: TGTGCCAGCAGCTTGGGGGCAGGGGACTACAATGAGCAGTTCTTC. Translation: CASSLGAGDYNEQFF.

The chain has TRBV15 and TRBJ1-1; 11 bases match TRBD1. V lost 5 bases, J lost 5 bases, and 13 bases stayed unmatched. In germline, CDR1 is LNHNV, CDR2 YYDKDF (reference sequence). The CDR3 loop spans 17 amino acids. CDR3 residues: CATSPYGDRGSGTEAFF. The CDR3 bases are TGTGCCACCAGCCCTTATGGGGACAGGGGGAGTGGGACTGAAGCTTTCTTT. The full variable domain, rest sourced from reference TRBV15 and TRBJ1-1, is DAMVIQNPRYQVTQFGKPVTLSCSQTLNHNVMYWYQQKSSQAPKLLFHYYDKDFNNEADTPDNFQSRRPNTSFCFLDIRSPGLGDTAMYLCATSPYGDRGSGTEAFFGQGTRLTVV.

The chain links TRBV28 to TRBJ2-1, with 9 bases identical to TRBD2. Looked up from germline, CDR1 is MDHEN and CDR2 is SYDVKM. The ends lost 4 bases at V and 7 bases at J; junction bases unmatched: 8. There are 15 residues in the CDR3. The CDR3 is CASSSTGLARNEQFF. CDR3 sequence (DNA): TGTGCCAGCAGTTCCACGGGACTAGCACGGAATGAGCAGTTCTTC.

J is TRBJ2-3 and V is TRBV19; TRBD2 aligns across 13 bases. CDR3 length: 19 residues. Unmatched junction bases numbered 11, after V lost 5 bases and J lost 0 bases. Germline V gene data show CDR1 as LNHDA and CDR2 as SQIVND (reference sequence). The CDR3 DNA is TGTGCCAGTAGTGCCGCCCGACTAGCGGGAGGCCCTAGCACAGATACGCAGTATTTT. This sequence encodes CASSAARLAGGPSTDTQYF.

V and J are TRBV5-4 and TRBJ2-1; D is unresolved. Between the trimmed V and J ends, which lost 3 bases and 2 bases, there was a span of 9 bases. The CDR3 is 14 residues long. Germline CDR1 SGHNT, CDR2 YYREEE (reference sequence). CDR3 residues: CASSSRLAYNEQFF. The CDR3 region has the DNA TGTGCCAGCAGCTCAAGGCTAGCCTACAATGAGCAGTTCTTC.

A note on this clone: The sample contains more than one DNA sequence encoding this CDR3. V is TRBV5-1 and J is TRBJ2-3; D unclear. CDR3 size: 15 residues. Germline CDR1 and CDR2: SGHRS and YFSETQ. V was clipped by 1 base and J by 0 bases, with 9 bases between them. In DNA form, the CDR3 reads TGCGCCAGCAGCTTGAGCCTATATAGCACAGATACGCAGTATTTT. This gives the protein CASSLSLYSTDTQYF.